The entry below gives a single T cell receptor (beta chain) sequence along with its context. Its antigen is not known. This entry belongs to a study of cytomegalovirus exposure and HLA in healthy donors. Study conclusions and caveats: Researchers reported in a later analysis that common viral pathogens appeared linked to several top clusters. Some segments of the V type, notably TRBV6-2 and TRBV6-3, were excluded as indistinguishable. Upon later analysis, TCR association rates were observed to vary by HLA locus, being highest for DRB1 and lowest for HLA-C.

The PCR made use of 60 Vbeta and 13 Jbeta primers. Assay: immunoSEQ multiplex PCR; the TCRdb copy retains only in-frame clones and omits some. The sample holds some 110,000 clones, roughly 83% seen once. The CDR3 spans 13 residues. The V end was cut by 9 bases, the J end by 3 bases, with 14 bases between. From germline, CDR1 is ENHRY and CDR2 SYGVKD. The chain uses TRBV10-3 and TRBJ2-5, with D uncertain. The source is a woman under 30 in good health and CMV-seropositive. Material for sequencing was PBMCs. The CDR3 region has the DNA TGTGCCATGTCTGACGACTCGAAAGAGACCCAGTACTTC. This sequence encodes CAMSDDSKETQYF.